The entry below describes one T cell receptor beta chain. Its cognate antigen has yet to be identified. No clone much larger than this one lies a single base away; base qualities are absent. The sample comes from a study of regulatory T cells in long-lasting Graves disease (dated by TCRdb to the early 2020s). At the level of the whole study: To count as having persistent Graves' disease, a patient had to have received antithyroid drug treatment for over 5 years with TSH receptor autoantibodies remaining persistently positive. Peripheral blood TCR sequencing and RNA sequencing compared persistent Graves' disease patients with newly diagnosed Graves' disease patients. The study took place in China and was registered as a clinical trial. A total of around 33 samples were covered by TCR sequencing, comprising approximately 13 persistent and around 20 newly diagnosed Graves' disease patients. Persistent Graves' disease patients in the clinical cohort had taken antithyroid drugs for approximately 10 years on average. The paper's findings and limits, for the study overall: More public clonotypes were shared among persistent patients (2,741) than among newly diagnosed patients (more than 900). Lower TCR Shannon entropy and fewer highly expanded clones were observed in persistent Graves' disease patients than in newly diagnosed patients, which suggested clonal expansion. Because the primary lesion, thyroid tissue, could not be accessed, the study looked at peripheral blood alone. The small sample size was acknowledged by the authors as a limitation that may reduce accuracy. Sequencing and analysis were restricted to the TCR beta chain.

Library creation used multiplex PCR. Sequencing took place on an Illumina HiSeq 4000. iRepertoire HTBI primers and Arm-PCR amplification of CDR3 regions were used to construct TCR beta libraries. Before sequencing, the PCR products went through gel purification. In the source study's methods: Gene usage analysis of CDR3 amino acid clonotypes relied on the roughly 60 TRBV and around 13 TRBJ segments identified across samples. COPE and FqMerger were used to merge filtered high-quality paired reads into contigs. BLAST was used to align contigs to the IMGT TRBV, TRBD and TRBJ reference genes, and CDR3 was defined following IMGT. Any clonotype with a frequency above 0.1% was counted as a highly expanded clone. Shannon entropy served as the measure of repertoire diversity, while the Gini coefficient captured V-J evenness. Clonotypes shared by more than one individual were considered public. The raw public reads went through TCRdb reprocessing: fastp at Q25, MiXCR clone calling, in-frame beta chains kept. A single entry per CDR3 protein holds the most common genes and DNA from its merged rows. The V and J calls were not made by the authors but by TCRdb's processing. Recorded for this sample are 400,000 to 600,000 distinct CDR3 sequences; under 25% of them occurred a single time. Roughly 6.9% of the sample comes from the top ten.

The time point label for this specimen denotes: persistent/refractory GD, antithyroid drugs over 5 years with positive TRAb. For both TCR sequencing and RNA sequencing, RNA was extracted from PBMCs using TRIzol. The diagnosis of Graves' disease followed American Thyroid Association guidelines. Patients were recruited from an endocrinology department in Xi'an, China. From each patient, around 9 milliliters of peripheral blood was collected into an EDTA anticoagulant tube. Ficoll Paque Plus density gradient separation was used to isolate PBMCs, and no further T cell sorting was performed. RNA quality was checked with an Agilent 2100 Bioanalyzer and agarose gel, and concentration with a NanoDrop 2000. The material was peripheral blood mononuclear cells (PBMCs), obtained when the disease was refractory, from a patient treated with antithyroid drugs. This receptor was obtained from a female donor with Graves disease.

The DNA sequence is as follows: TGTGCCAGTAGTCCGAGGGGACAGAGATATGGCTACACCTTC. Its product reads: CASSPRGQRYGYTF. The chain is made from TRBV19 and TRBJ1-2; 7 nucleotides in the junction match TRBD1. Including the terminal cysteine and phenylalanine, the CDR3 comprises 14 residues. Only the CDR3 part of the read is kept: 42 bases, read in frame from the first base. CDR1 and CDR2, looked up from the germline V gene (reference sequence), are LNHDA and SQIVND. Trimming leaves V shorter by 5 bases and J shorter by 5 bases, with the junction holding 8 bases beyond the gene matches.